This TCR beta chain derives from a study of human CD4 T cells and Enterobacteriaceae. Broader study findings: Ex vivo reactivity came only from nucleotide matches to CFSE-low cultures.

Concerning this clone: What it recognizes is unknown.

All CD4+ cells other than CD45RA+CCR7+CD95- naive cells were sorted as memory, over 95% pure. CD4 and CD14 magnetic microbeads positively selected total CD4+ T cells and monocytes. Before sorting, cells positive for CD8, CD14, CD16, CD56, CD19 or bright CD25 were removed. CDR3 length: 16 amino acids. Germline V gene lookup returns CDR1 SGHNT and CDR2 YYREEE (reference sequence). V shed 5 bases and J shed 0 bases, with 16 bases lying between them. Ex vivo total memory CD4+ cells were sequenced at deep level. Sequencing was performed with immunoSEQ multiplex PCR; in TCRdb, only in-frame clones are kept and a portion is missing. The table lists tens of thousands of clones, roughly 79% of them singletons, with over 1.5% in the top ten.

Material: memory CD4+ T cells from blood. This TCR was recovered from a human donor in good health. The chain is built from TRBV5-4 and TRBJ2-3; possible D gene TRBD2, 6 bases. This chain's CDR3 is CASRSAGRASTDTQYF. The CDR3 DNA sequence: TGTGCCAGCAGGAGTGCCGGGAGAGCCAGCACAGATACGCAGTATTTT.